This T cell receptor (beta chain) was profiled in a study of cytomegalovirus exposure and HLA in healthy donors. Overall study context: The Caucasian-associated ancestry cluster contained around four fifths of the 398 genotyped donors.

PCR used 60 Vbeta primers and 13 Jbeta primers. Assay used: immunoSEQ multiplex PCR; TCRdb lists only in-frame clones, some missing. The data contain some 130,000 clones, approximately 80% of them seen just once; the ten biggest clones take up roughly 4.3%. Germline CDR1 SNHLY, CDR2 FYNNEI. CDR3 length: 13 amino acids. Study conclusions and caveats: Later analysis identified a missense DCLRE1C variant that was linked to TCR beta V- and J-gene trimming. Near-uniform donor sequencing depth was presumed by presence/absence analyses.

This clone appeared once. Its antigen is not known. The chain combines TRBV2 with TRBJ2-3; TRBD2 aligns across 12 bases. The sequenced sample was PBMCs. The clonotype originates from a male donor in good health and CMV-seronegative. CDR3 residues: CVVLAGGPDTQYF. The DNA of the CDR3 is TGTGTAGTGCTAGCGGGGGGGCCAGATACGCAGTATTTT.